Following are 28 T cell receptor beta chains from one sample sequenced in a study of blood T cell repertoires in COVID-19. Data came from immunoSEQ multiplex PCR; TCRdb stores just in-frame clones and leaves some out. The repertoire includes about 15,000 clones, roughly three quarters of them detected once, and about 32% sits in the top ten. The sequencing sample was made of peripheral blood. These receptors came from an older man with active or convalescent COVID-19.

The chain couples TRBV19 to TRBJ2-5; possible D gene TRBD2, 6 bases. Germline V gene data show CDR1 as LNHDA and CDR2 as SQIVND (reference sequence). Trimming cost V 5 bases and J 5 bases, with 12 bases left between them. The CDR3 spans 13 residues. DNA of the CDR3: TGTGCCAGTAGTCCTACTAGCTGGGAGACCCAGTACTTC. It codes for CASSPTSWETQYF.

The chain carries TRBV6-6 and TRBJ1-2; 7 bases are a match to TRBD1. V gave up 6 bases and J gave up 6 bases; unmatched junction bases: 10. CDR1 is MNHNY, CDR2 SVGAGI, per germline (reference sequence). The CDR3 has 14 amino acids. The CDR3 DNA follows: TGTGCCAGCAGACCCACAGGGGTGACGGATGGCTACACCTTC. Amino acid sequence: CASRPTGVTDGYTF.

There are a few counts of this clone. V is TRBV30 and J is TRBJ2-7; D unresolved. V dropped 2 bases and J dropped 0 bases, with 11 bases sitting between them. CDR1 and CDR2 (germline): GTSNPN, SVGIG (reference sequence). The CDR3 has 14 residues. CDR3 residues: CAWSPWRVSYEQYF. CDR3 sequence (DNA): TGTGCCTGGAGTCCGTGGAGAGTCTCCTACGAGCAGTACTTC.

The rearrangement uses TRBV9 and TRBJ2-1; TRBD2 matches at 7 bases. CDR1 and CDR2 from the germline V gene are SGDLS and YYNGEE. V lost 1 base to trimming and J lost 5 bases; unmatched junction nucleotides: 6. This CDR3 region has 15 residues. The CDR3 here is CASSVLASGNNEQFF. The CDR3 DNA is TGTGCCAGCAGCGTATTGGCTAGCGGCAACAATGAGCAGTTCTTC. The complete variable domain, with remaining parts taken from reference TRBV9 and TRBJ2-1, reads DSGVTQTPKHLITATGQRVTLRCSPRSGDLSVYWYQQSLDQGLQFLIQYYNGEERAKGNILERFSAQQFPDLHSELNLSSLELGDSALYFCASSVLASGNNEQFFGPGTRLTVL.

This clone was seen more than once but under ten times. This chain connects TRBV7-3 to TRBJ2-5; 7 bases are a match to TRBD1. The trim removed 3 bases at V and 7 bases at J, leaving 8 bases unmatched. The CDR3 loop spans 14 amino acids. From germline, CDR1 is SGHTA and CDR2 FQGTGA. For the CDR3, the DNA is TGTGCCAGCAGCTTGGCGAGGGGGCAGACGACCCAGTACTTC. It encodes CASSLARGQTTQYF.

This chain links TRBV5-5 with TRBJ2-7; D possibly corresponds to TRBD2 (5 bases). V dropped 0 bases and J dropped 7 bases, with 14 bases sitting between them. The CDR3 is 14 residues long. Germline assignment: CDR1 SGHKS and CDR2 YYEKEE (reference sequence). The CDR3: CASSLGGSLGEQYF. CDR3 DNA sequence: TGTGCCAGCAGCTTGGGAGGGTCCCTGGGGGAGCAGTACTTC.

This clone was seen only once. The CDR3: CASSQTSGRGHEQYF. Here the CDR3 DNA reads TGCGCCAGCAGCCAAACTAGCGGGAGGGGCCACGAGCAGTACTTC. V and J are TRBV4-1 and TRBJ2-7; 13 nucleotides match TRBD2. The CDR3 runs 15 residues. V lost 2 bases and J lost 5; bases outside the gene matches: 3. CDR1 MGHRA and CDR2 YSYEKL come from the germline V gene.

The genes are TRBV30 and TRBJ1-1; TRBD1 aligns across 7 bases. Unmatched junction bases numbered 6, after V lost 5 bases and J lost 3 bases. The CDR3 loop spans 13 amino acids. Germline V gives CDR1 GTSNPN, CDR2 SVGIG (reference sequence). The CDR3 bases are TGTGCCTGGGTGAAGACAGGGCACACTGAAGCTTTCTTT. Its translation is CAWVKTGHTEAFF.

The V gene is TRBV7-8, the J gene TRBJ1-5; 9 bases are shared with TRBD1. V was pared by 4 bases and J by 6 bases, with 10 bases of the junction left unmatched. Germline CDR1 is SGHVS and CDR2 is FQNEAQ. This CDR3 spans 16 amino acids. The CDR3 bases are TGTGCCAGCAGCTCATTTACAGGGGGCTATATTCAGCCCCAGCATTTT. The encoded protein is CASSSFTGGYIQPQHF.

The chain combines TRBV5-1 with TRBJ2-3, with TRBD1 matching over 8 bases. Looked up from germline, CDR1 is SGHRS and CDR2 is YFSETQ. The V gene end was trimmed by 2 bases and the J gene end by 3 bases; junction bases not matched to a gene: 5. There are 15 residues in the CDR3. In DNA, the CDR3 is TGCGCCAGCAGCTTTCGGGGACAGGTAACAGATACGCAGTATTTT. This encodes CASSFRGQVTDTQYF.

The rearrangement links TRBV19 to TRBJ2-1; the match to TRBD2 covers 8 bases. Looked up from germline, CDR1 is LNHDA and CDR2 is SQIVND (reference sequence). J was trimmed by 9 bases and V by 7 bases; bases with no gene match: 11. The CDR3 contains 14 residues. The CDR3 bases are TGTGCCAGTACCCTCAGCGGGAGTCGCCGTGAGCAGTTCTTC. This encodes CASTLSGSRREQFF.

This clone was counted between two and nine times. This chain joins TRBV28 and TRBJ1-2; 7 bases are a match to TRBD1. V lost 4 bases, J lost 5 bases, and 7 bases stayed unmatched. The CDR3 is made up of 14 amino acids. CDR1 is MDHEN and CDR2 is SYDVKM in the germline V gene. The CDR3 nucleotides are TGTGCCAGCAGTTCCTCGACAGGGCAATATGGCTACACCTTC. This translates into CASSSSTGQYGYTF.

The rearrangement uses TRBV19 and TRBJ2-7; maybe TRBD2 (7 bases). This CDR3 spans 15 amino acids. Between the trimmed V and J ends, which lost 3 bases and 5 bases, there was a span of 17 bases. CDR1 LNHDA and CDR2 SQIVND come from the germline V gene (reference sequence). The CDR3 is CASSIWGGAKNEQYF. CDR3 DNA sequence: TGTGCCAGTAGTATTTGGGGGGGCGCGAAGAACGAGCAGTACTTC.

This chain uses TRBV10-3 with TRBJ1-1; a weak D match, TRBD1 (6 bases). Germline CDR1 ENHRY, CDR2 SYGVKD. This CDR3 spans 14 amino acids. Trimming left V 2 bases short and J 1 base short, with 8 bases between. CDR3 region: CAISERGGNTEAFF. Written as DNA, the CDR3 is TGTGCCATCAGTGAGAGGGGGGGGAACACTGAAGCTTTCTTT.

The gene calls are TRBV2 and TRBJ2-3, with 7 bases aligning to TRBD2. CDR3 length: 14 amino acids. The germline gives CDR1 SNHLY, CDR2 FYNNEI. The ends lost 6 bases at V and 0 bases at J; junction bases unmatched: 3. CDR3 loop: CASREGGSTDTQYF. The CDR3 DNA reads TGTGCCAGCAGGGAGGGAGGGAGCACAGATACGCAGTATTTT.

V and J are TRBV6-1 and TRBJ1-5, with 8 bases that match TRBD1. This CDR3 comprises 15 residues. In germline, CDR1 is MNHNS, CDR2 SASEGT. The V gene end was trimmed by 2 bases and the J gene end by 7 bases; junction bases not matched to a gene: 7. In DNA, the CDR3 is TGTGCCAGCAGTGAATGGACAGGGCTACGGCAGCCCCAGCATTTT. The encoded protein is CASSEWTGLRQPQHF.

This clone has only one observation. J is TRBJ1-1 and V is TRBV28, with 8 positions matching TRBD1. The CDR3 is made up of 14 amino acids. With V trimmed by 7 bases and J by 4 bases, 8 bases remained unmatched. Germline V gene sequence: CDR1 MDHEN, CDR2 SYDVKM. The CDR3 loop reads CASTWQGATTEAFF. The CDR3, as DNA: TGTGCCAGCACCTGGCAGGGGGCGACCACTGAAGCTTTCTTT. Combining the CDR3 with reference TRBV28 and TRBJ1-1 gives the whole variable domain DVKVTQSSRYLVKRTGEKVFLECVQDMDHENMFWYRQDPGLGLRLIYFSYDVKMKEKGDIPEGYSVSREKKERFSLILESASTNQTSMYLCASTWQGATTEAFFGQGTRLTVV.

This clone was detected only a few times. The gene calls are TRBV4-3 and TRBJ1-2; D uncertain. The germline V gene has CDR1 LGHNA and CDR2 YSLEER. V was clipped by 0 bases and J by 4 bases, with 12 bases between them. This CDR3 contains 15 residues. CDR3 amino acids: CASSQERGIGYGYTF. The CDR3 DNA sequence: TGCGCCAGCAGCCAAGAGCGAGGGATTGGCTATGGCTACACCTTC.

The chain carries TRBV10-3 and TRBJ2-5; D is undetermined. The CDR3 is 14 amino acids. V lost 2 bases and J 1 base, leaving 8 bases between the germline ends. Germline V lookup: CDR1 ENHRY, CDR2 SYGVKD. The CDR3 bases are TGTGCCATCAGTGAGACTACCTCCCAAGAGACCCAGTACTTC. Residues: CAISETTSQETQYF.

As DNA, the CDR3 is TGTGCCAGCAGTTTCGGACAGGGGGCAGAGGGAGCTTTCTTT. Its translation: CASSFGQGAEGAFF. The chain links TRBV27 to TRBJ1-1; 11 bases align to TRBD1. The CDR3 has 14 residues. J lost 10 bases, V lost 3 bases, and 7 bases had no gene match. Germline CDR1 and CDR2: MNHEY and SMNVEV (reference sequence).

The genes are TRBV5-1 and TRBJ2-5, with a possible D match to TRBD2 (6 bases). This CDR3 has 14 residues. Trimming removed 7 bases at V and 4 bases at J, with 17 bases between. Looked up from germline, CDR1 is SGHRS and CDR2 is YFSETQ. The chain's CDR3 is CASEEGTRIETQYF. DNA of the CDR3: TGCGCCAGCGAGGAGGGGACCCGAATAGAGACCCAGTACTTC. Full variable domain (outside the CDR3, taken from reference TRBV5-1 and TRBJ2-5): KAGVTQTPRYLIKTRGQQVTLSCSPISGHRSVSWYQQTPGQGLQFLFEYFSETQRNKGNFPGRFSGRQFSNSRSEMNVSTLELGDSALYLCASEEGTRIETQYFGPGTRLLVL.

The chain links TRBV30 to TRBJ1-1; D possibly corresponds to TRBD1 (5 bases). The CDR3 length is 16 residues. CDR1 GTSNPN and CDR2 SVGIG come from the germline V gene (reference sequence). Trimming stripped 4 bases from V and 3 bases from J, with 21 bases between. Here the CDR3 reads CAWKRSGKGRDTEAFF. CDR3 DNA: TGTGCCTGGAAACGTTCAGGCAAGGGGAGGGACACTGAAGCTTTCTTT. Full variable domain (outside the CDR3, taken from reference TRBV30 and TRBJ1-1): SQTIHQWPATLVQPVGSPLSLECTVEGTSNPNLYWYRQAAGRGLQLLFYSVGIGQISSEVPQNLSASRPQDRQFILSSKKLLLSDSGFYLCAWKRSGKGRDTEAFFGQGTRLTVV.

The chain combines TRBV27 with TRBJ2-1, with D tentatively TRBD2 (6 bases). CDR3 length equals 16 residues. Germline CDR1 and CDR2: MNHEY and SMNVEV (reference sequence). The V gene lost 0 bases and the J gene lost 9 bases, with 18 bases spanning the gap. CDR3 protein: CASSLSQLATPLEQFF. The CDR3 DNA follows: TGTGCCAGCAGTTTATCGCAACTAGCCACCCCCCTTGAGCAGTTCTTC.

V and J are TRBV29-1 and TRBJ2-5; 9 nucleotides line up with TRBD2. CDR1 is SQVTM and CDR2 is ANQGSEA in the germline V gene. This CDR3 comprises 13 residues. J was trimmed by 4 bases and V by 3 bases; bases with no gene match: 3. CDR3 protein: CSVEVLAGETQYF. As DNA, the CDR3 is TGCAGCGTTGAGGTACTAGCGGGAGAGACCCAGTACTTC. The whole variable domain, remainder taken from reference TRBV29-1 and TRBJ2-5, is SAVISQKPSRDICQRGTSLTIQCQVDSQVTMMFWYRQQPGQSLTLIATANQGSEATYESGFVIDKFPISRPNLTFSTLTVSNMSPEDSSIYLCSVEVLAGETQYFGPGTRLLVL.

The count of this clone is one. V and J are TRBV24-1 and TRBJ1-5; 9 nucleotides agree with TRBD1. V was pared by 5 bases and J by 1 base, with 2 bases of the junction left unmatched. Germline loops: CDR1 KGHDR, CDR2 SFDVKD. This CDR3 region has 15 residues. The CDR3 here is CATSGTGGSNQPQHF. In DNA form, the CDR3 reads TGTGCCACCAGTGGCACAGGGGGCAGCAATCAGCCCCAGCATTTT.

The chain is built from TRBV10-3 and TRBJ2-2; 8 nucleotides line up with TRBD1. V was pared by 4 bases and J by 1 base, with 5 bases of the junction left unmatched. Germline CDR1 reads ENHRY; CDR2 reads SYGVKD. The CDR3 sequence is 16 residues long. CDR3 region: CAISGSGTGNTGELFF. In DNA, the CDR3 is TGTGCCATCAGTGGGTCCGGGACAGGGAACACCGGGGAGCTGTTTTTT.

This chain joins TRBV24-1 and TRBJ2-2; 8 bases agree with TRBD2. Germline values: CDR1 KGHDR, CDR2 SFDVKD. The V and J ends lost 9 bases and 5 bases, in that order; junction bases with no gene match: 16. This CDR3 comprises 17 residues. CDR3 nucleotide sequence: TGTGCCACCTCGATGACTACCCTAGCGGGTGGGACCGGGGAGCTGTTTTTT. As protein: CATSMTTLAGGTGELFF.

This clone was detected only once. The chain has TRBV6-5 and TRBJ1-6; D is perhaps TRBD1 (5 bases). The germline V gene has CDR1 MNHEY and CDR2 SVGAGI. The CDR3 is 15 amino acids. V was shortened by 7 bases and J by 7 bases, with 17 bases between the two germline ends. CDR3 bases: TGTGCCAGCACGTCGTGGGACGGACTAAATTCACCCCTCCACTTT. The encoded protein is CASTSWDGLNSPLHF.